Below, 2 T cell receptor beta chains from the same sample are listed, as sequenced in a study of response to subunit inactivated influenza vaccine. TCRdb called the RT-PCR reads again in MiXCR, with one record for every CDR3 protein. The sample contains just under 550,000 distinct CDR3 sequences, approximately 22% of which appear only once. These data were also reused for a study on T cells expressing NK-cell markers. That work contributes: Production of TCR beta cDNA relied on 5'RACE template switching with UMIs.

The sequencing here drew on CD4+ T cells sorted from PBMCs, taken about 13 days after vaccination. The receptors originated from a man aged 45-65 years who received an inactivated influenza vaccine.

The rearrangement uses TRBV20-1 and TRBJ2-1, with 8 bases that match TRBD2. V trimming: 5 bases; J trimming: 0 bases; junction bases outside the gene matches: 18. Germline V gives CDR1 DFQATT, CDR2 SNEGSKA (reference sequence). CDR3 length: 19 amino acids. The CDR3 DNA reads TGCAGTGCTCCAACTAGCGGAGGTGAAAGGGTGGGCTCCTACAATGAGCAGTTCTTC. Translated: CSAPTSGGERVGSYNEQFF.

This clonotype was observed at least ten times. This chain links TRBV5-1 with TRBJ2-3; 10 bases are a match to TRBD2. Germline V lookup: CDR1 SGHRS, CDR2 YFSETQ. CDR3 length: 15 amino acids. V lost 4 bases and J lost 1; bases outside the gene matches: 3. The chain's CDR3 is CASSQTSGRTDTQYF. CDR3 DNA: TGCGCCAGCAGCCAGACTAGCGGGCGCACAGATACGCAGTATTTT.